These 18 T cell receptor beta chains came from one sample sequenced in a study of cytomegalovirus exposure and HLA in healthy donors. PCR primers comprised 60 Vbeta and 13 Jbeta primers. The protocol was immunoSEQ multiplex PCR, while the TCRdb copy is restricted to in-frame clones and leaves out a portion. Of 80,000 to 95,000 clones listed, roughly two thirds are singletons. The specimen was PBMCs. These receptors originate from a woman in her 30s in good health and CMV-seronegative.

The chain is built from TRBV12-5 and TRBJ2-7; possibly TRBD2 for D (6 bases). The CDR3 sequence is 18 residues long. The germline V and J ends were trimmed by 2 bases and 2 bases, with 22 bases remaining between them. Per the germline V gene, CDR1 is LGHNT and CDR2 is FRNRAP. As DNA, the CDR3 is TGTGCTAGTGGTTTGACTTCAGGTGGGCTAGCGATTCCCTACGAGCAGTACTTC. This codes for CASGLTSGGLAIPYEQYF. Filled out from reference TRBV12-5 and TRBJ2-7, the complete variable domain reads DARVTQTPRHKVTEMGQEVTMRCQPILGHNTVFWYRQTMMQGLELLAYFRNRAPLDDSGMPKDRFSAEMPDATLATLKIQPSEPRDSAVYFCASGLTSGGLAIPYEQYFGPGTRLTVT.

The chain carries TRBV7-9 and TRBJ2-6; D is perhaps TRBD1 (6 bases). The germline V gene has CDR1 SEHNR and CDR2 FQNEAQ (reference sequence). V lost 4 bases to trimming and J lost 2 bases, with 21 bases between them. The CDR3 is 19 residues long. In DNA, the CDR3 is TGTGCCAGCAGCTCTCCGGGATTACAGGGAGCGGCTGGGGCCAACGTCCTGACTTTC. It encodes CASSSPGLQGAAGANVLTF.

The genes are TRBV15 and TRBJ1-1; the match to TRBD1 covers 7 bases. J was trimmed by 4 bases and V by 1 base; bases with no gene match: 6. The CDR3 loop spans 15 amino acids. Germline CDR1 is LNHNV and CDR2 is YYDKDF (reference sequence). The CDR3 region has the DNA TGTGCCACCAGCAGAGGGGGCCAGGGGGGCACTGAAGCTTTCTTT. Its protein product is CATSRGGQGGTEAFF.

This chain links TRBV29-1 with TRBJ2-7; 8 bases are shared with TRBD1. The CDR3 has 14 amino acids. CDR1 SQVTM and CDR2 ANQGSEA come from the germline V gene. After removal of 3 bases from V and 3 bases from J, the junction contained 7 bases not matched to a gene. In DNA form, the CDR3 reads TGCAGCGTTGAGACGGGACAGGCCTTCTACGAGCAGTACTTC. It specifies CSVETGQAFYEQYF.

The chain links TRBV28 to TRBJ2-7; a possible D gene is TRBD1 (6 bases). Germline V lookup: CDR1 MDHEN, CDR2 SYDVKM. The germline V and J ends were trimmed by 5 bases and 0 bases, with 14 bases remaining between them. The CDR3 spans 15 residues. The CDR3 protein is CASSITGTPSYEQYF. The CDR3 nucleotides are TGTGCCAGCAGTATAACCGGGACACCCTCCTACGAGCAGTACTTC. The whole variable domain, remainder taken from reference TRBV28 and TRBJ2-7, is DVKVTQSSRYLVKRTGEKVFLECVQDMDHENMFWYRQDPGLGLRLIYFSYDVKMKEKGDIPEGYSVSREKKERFSLILESASTNQTSMYLCASSITGTPSYEQYFGPGTRLTVT.

The chain combines TRBV2 with TRBJ1-3, with D maybe TRBD1 (6 bases). CDR1 is SNHLY and CDR2 is FYNNEI in the germline V gene. The CDR3 covers 14 residues. Trimming left V 7 bases short and J 4 bases short, with 14 bases between. CDR3 amino acids: CASKRGGEGNTIYF. The CDR3 region has the DNA TGTGCCAGCAAAAGAGGGGGTGAGGGAAACACCATATATTTT.

This rearrangement joins TRBV7-6 to TRBJ2-3, with D possibly TRBD2 on 6 matching bases. V dropped 4 bases and J dropped 1 base, with 9 bases sitting between them. CDR1 and CDR2 (germline): SGHVS, FNYEAQ. The CDR3 runs to 14 residues. CDR3 DNA: TGTGCCAGCAGCTCCCGGAGGGGCACAGATACGCAGTATTTT. Protein sequence: CASSSRRGTDTQYF.

The chain is built from TRBV6-5 and TRBJ1-1, with D maybe TRBD1 (5 bases). The CDR3 has 16 amino acids. Looked up from germline, CDR1 is MNHEY and CDR2 is SVGAGI. Trimming stripped 0 bases from V and 12 bases from J, with 23 bases between. CDR3 DNA sequence: TGTGCCAGCAGTTACTCGAGTAGTGACAGTTTGACCCAAACTTTCTTT. It specifies CASSYSSSDSLTQTFF.

This clone was observed a handful of times. The rearrangement links TRBV2 to TRBJ2-1, with TRBD2 identical over 7 bases. The length of the CDR3 is 15 residues. Trimming took 5 bases from V and 2 from J; bases not matched to a gene: 6. From germline, CDR1 is SNHLY and CDR2 FYNNEI. The CDR3 spells CASSTGLVPYNEQFF. The CDR3 DNA reads TGTGCCAGCAGTACTGGACTAGTCCCCTACAATGAGCAGTTCTTC.

V and J are TRBV5-4 and TRBJ1-1; D not certain. This CDR3 is built from 14 residues. The V gene's germline CDR1 is SGHNT and CDR2 YYREEE (reference sequence). V gave up 5 bases and J gave up 3 bases, with 14 bases separating them. The CDR3 DNA is TGTGCCAGCAGGCTAGGGTTCGGGGACACTGAAGCTTTCTTT. It translates to CASRLGFGDTEAFF.

The chain recombines TRBV28 with TRBJ2-7; D might be TRBD1 (6 bases). CDR3 length equals 12 residues. V was cut by 6 bases and J by 9 bases, with 15 bases left in between. Germline V gene data show CDR1 as MDHEN and CDR2 as SYDVKM. CDR3: CASRRKQGPQYF. The CDR3 nucleotides read TGTGCCAGCAGGCGAAAACAGGGCCCGCAGTACTTC.

The chain has TRBV10-3 and TRBJ1-2; 8 positions agree with TRBD1. Germline trimming cut 10 bases from V and 4 bases from J; bases unmatched to any gene: 8. This CDR3 is built from 13 residues. Looked up from germline, CDR1 is ENHRY and CDR2 is SYGVKD. CDR3 sequence reads: CATRTGILYGYTF. CDR3 nucleotides: TGTGCCACCCGGACAGGGATCCTCTATGGCTACACCTTC.

V usage is TRBV28 and J usage is TRBJ1-2, with TRBD1 matching over 9 bases. Germline trimming cut 4 bases from V and 7 bases from J; bases unmatched to any gene: 7. The germline CDR1 and CDR2 sequences are MDHEN and SYDVKM. The CDR3 is 14 amino acids. CDR3 sequence: CASSWGQGIGGYTF. Here the CDR3 DNA reads TGTGCCAGCAGTTGGGGACAGGGAATTGGTGGCTACACCTTC.

This clone came up a few times. V gene TRBV6-4 combines with J gene TRBJ2-7; 7 bases fit TRBD1. The trim removed 7 bases at V and 7 bases at J, leaving 13 bases unmatched. The CDR3 contains 14 residues. The germline CDR1 and CDR2 sequences are MRHNA and SNTAGT. The CDR3 sequence: CASIADRYPYEQYF. The CDR3 region has the DNA TGTGCCAGCATCGCGGACAGGTACCCTTATGAGCAGTACTTC.

J is TRBJ2-7 and V is TRBV6-1; D is undetermined. Per the germline V gene, CDR1 is MNHNS and CDR2 is SASEGT. V was shortened by 3 bases and J by 9 bases, with 3 bases between the two germline ends. The CDR3 is made up of 9 amino acids. Here the CDR3 reads CASSDGQYF. The DNA of the CDR3 is TGTGCCAGCAGTGACGGGCAGTACTTC.

J is TRBJ1-2 and V is TRBV29-1; TRBD1 agrees at 9 bases. The CDR3 is made up of 17 amino acids. Germline trimming cut 1 base from V and 5 bases from J; bases unmatched to any gene: 14. In germline, CDR1 is SQVTM, CDR2 ANQGSEA. CDR3 protein: CSVEGLVTGGNRYGYTF. In nucleotides, the CDR3 is TGCAGCGTTGAAGGACTGGTGACAGGGGGTAATCGGTATGGCTACACCTTC. The full variable domain, rest sourced from reference TRBV29-1 and TRBJ1-2, is SAVISQKPSRDICQRGTSLTIQCQVDSQVTMMFWYRQQPGQSLTLIATANQGSEATYESGFVIDKFPISRPNLTFSTLTVSNMSPEDSSIYLCSVEGLVTGGNRYGYTFGSGTRLTVV.

The chain couples TRBV19 to TRBJ2-2, with TRBD1 matching 8 bases. CDR1 and CDR2 (germline): LNHDA, SQIVND (reference sequence). Trimming took 1 base from V and 6 from J; bases not matched to a gene: 1. The CDR3 is 14 amino acids. In DNA form, the CDR3 reads TGTGCCAGTAGTATAGCAGGGGGCCCCGGGGAGCTGTTTTTT. Protein: CASSIAGGPGELFF.

The chain recombines TRBV6-4 with TRBJ1-2; 9 positions agree with TRBD1. The CDR3 is made up of 17 amino acids. The ends lost 5 bases at V and 6 bases at J; junction bases unmatched: 16. Per the germline V gene, CDR1 is MRHNA and CDR2 is SNTAGT. CDR3 in DNA: TGTGCCAGCAGTAATAACCGGGACAGGGACCCTCGGAATGGCTACACCTTC. Its translation: CASSNNRDRDPRNGYTF.